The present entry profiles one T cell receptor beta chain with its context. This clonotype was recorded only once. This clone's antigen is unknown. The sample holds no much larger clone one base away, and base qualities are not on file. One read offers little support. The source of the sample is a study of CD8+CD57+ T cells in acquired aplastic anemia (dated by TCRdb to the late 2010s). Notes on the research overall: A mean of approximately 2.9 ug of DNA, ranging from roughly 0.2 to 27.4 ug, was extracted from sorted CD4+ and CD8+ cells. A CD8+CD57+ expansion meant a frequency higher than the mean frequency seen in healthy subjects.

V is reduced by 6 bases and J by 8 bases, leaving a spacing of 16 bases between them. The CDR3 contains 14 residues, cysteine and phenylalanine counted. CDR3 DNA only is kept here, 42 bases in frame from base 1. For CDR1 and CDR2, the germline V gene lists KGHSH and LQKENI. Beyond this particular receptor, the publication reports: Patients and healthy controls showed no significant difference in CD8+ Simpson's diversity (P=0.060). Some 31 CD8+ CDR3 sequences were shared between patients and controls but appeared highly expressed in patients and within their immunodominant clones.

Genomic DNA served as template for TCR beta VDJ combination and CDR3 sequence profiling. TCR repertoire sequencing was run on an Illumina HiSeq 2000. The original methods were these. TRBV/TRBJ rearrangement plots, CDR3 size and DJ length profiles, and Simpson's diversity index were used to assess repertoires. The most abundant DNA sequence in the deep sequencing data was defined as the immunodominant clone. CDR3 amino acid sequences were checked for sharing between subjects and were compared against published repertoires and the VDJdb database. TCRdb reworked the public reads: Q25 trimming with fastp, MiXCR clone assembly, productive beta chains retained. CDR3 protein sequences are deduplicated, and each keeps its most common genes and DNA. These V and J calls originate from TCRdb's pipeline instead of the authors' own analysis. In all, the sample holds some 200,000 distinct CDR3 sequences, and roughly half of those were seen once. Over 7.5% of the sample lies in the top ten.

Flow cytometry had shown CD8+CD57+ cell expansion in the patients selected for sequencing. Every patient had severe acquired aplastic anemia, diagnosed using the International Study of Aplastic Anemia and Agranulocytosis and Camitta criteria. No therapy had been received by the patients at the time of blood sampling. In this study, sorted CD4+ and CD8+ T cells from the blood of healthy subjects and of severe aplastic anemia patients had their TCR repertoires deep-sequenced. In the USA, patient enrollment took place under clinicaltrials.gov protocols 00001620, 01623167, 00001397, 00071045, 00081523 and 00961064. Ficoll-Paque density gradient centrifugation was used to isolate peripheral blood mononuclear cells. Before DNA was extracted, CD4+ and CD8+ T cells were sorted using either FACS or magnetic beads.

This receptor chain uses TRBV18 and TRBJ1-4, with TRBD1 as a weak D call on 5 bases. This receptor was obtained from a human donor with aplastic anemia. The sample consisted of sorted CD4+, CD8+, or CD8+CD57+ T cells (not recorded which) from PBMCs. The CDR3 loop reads CASSNVQGREKLFF. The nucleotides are TGTGCCAGCTCCAACGTTCAGGGTCGGGAAAAACTGTTTTTT.